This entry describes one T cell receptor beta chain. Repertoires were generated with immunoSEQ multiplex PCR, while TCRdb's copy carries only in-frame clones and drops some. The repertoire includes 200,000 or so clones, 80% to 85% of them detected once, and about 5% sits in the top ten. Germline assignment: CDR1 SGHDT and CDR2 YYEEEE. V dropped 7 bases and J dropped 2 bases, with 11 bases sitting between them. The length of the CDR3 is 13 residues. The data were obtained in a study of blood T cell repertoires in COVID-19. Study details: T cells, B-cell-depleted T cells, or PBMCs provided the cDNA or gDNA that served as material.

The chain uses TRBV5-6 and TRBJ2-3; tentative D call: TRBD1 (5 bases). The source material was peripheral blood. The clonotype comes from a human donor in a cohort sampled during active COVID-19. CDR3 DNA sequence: TGTGCCAGCTCCAGGGTAATCACAGATACGCAGTATTTT. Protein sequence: CASSRVITDTQYF. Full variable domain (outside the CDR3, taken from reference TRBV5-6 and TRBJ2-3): DAGVTQSPTHLIKTRGQQVTLRCSPKSGHDTVSWYQQALGQGPQFIFQYYEEEERQRGNFPDRFSGHQFPNYSSELNVNALLLGDSALYLCASSRVITDTQYFGPGTRLTVL.